The rows below give T cell receptor beta chains drawn from one sample of a study of T-cell reconstitution after alpha-beta-depleted transplantation in children. TCRdb processed the PCR reads anew with MiXCR; each CDR3 protein has one entry. The sample shows 400,000 to 500,000 distinct CDR3 sequences, about a tenth of them seen only once. Sequenced material: PBMCs from the stem cell graft donor, taken from the stem cell graft. These receptor sequences come from a human donor who donated a stem cell graft to a child with acute myeloid leukemia. CDR3s include the opening cysteine and the closing phenylalanine or tryptophan. Each record gives: J gene, V gene, CDR3 length, clone size, D gene, CDR3 protein, CDR3 DNA. D genes are given only for firm matches. Clone size is stated in some rows and not others, as once, few, many or a class when expanded.

TRBJ2-5	TRBV2	14	few	TRBD1	CASLRTGVGETQYF	TGTGCCAGCCTTAGGACAGGGGTGGGCGAGACCCAGTACTTC
TRBJ2-5	TRBV6-5	14	.	TRBD1	CASRYRGRQETQYF	TGTGCCAGCAGGTACAGGGGCCGCCAAGAGACCCAGTACTTC
TRBJ1-5	TRBV30	13	few	.	CAWNRGKDQPQHF	TGTGCCTGGAACCGGGGGAAGGATCAGCCCCAGCATTTT
TRBJ1-2	TRBV29-1	15	many	TRBD1	CSVEVFIGTGSGYTF	TGCAGCGTTGAAGTTTTTATTGGGACAGGGAGCGGCTACACCTTC
TRBJ2-5	TRBV5-1	15	few	TRBD2	CASMPGLGGAETQYF	TGCGCCAGCATGCCGGGACTAGGAGGGGCCGAGACCCAGTACTTC
TRBJ1-2	TRBV7-8	14	many	.	CASSLASTDYGYTF	TGTGCCAGCAGCTTAGCCTCAACAGACTATGGCTACACCTTC
TRBJ1-1	TRBV12-3/TRBV12-4	14	.	TRBD1	CASGTGGSNTEAFF	TGTGCCAGCGGAACAGGGGGCTCTAACACTGAAGCTTTCTTT
TRBJ2-1	TRBV7-6	16	many	TRBD2	CASSALSGRNYNEQFF	TGTGCCAGCAGCGCACTTAGCGGGAGAAACTACAATGAGCAGTTCTTC
TRBJ2-7	TRBV27	14	.	.	CASSQRAFQYEQYF	TGTGCCAGCAGTCAGCGGGCCTTTCAATACGAGCAGTACTTC
TRBJ1-2	TRBV7-8	17	.	TRBD1	CASSLGTGGAQNYGYTF	TGTGCCAGCAGCCTAGGGACAGGGGGCGCTCAAAACTATGGCTACACCTTC
TRBJ2-1	TRBV20-1	14	few	TRBD2	CSARAGGPIDEQFF	TGCAGTGCTAGAGCGGGAGGGCCGATCGATGAGCAGTTCTTC
TRBJ1-2	TRBV10-3	15	.	.	CAIPQPTGGNYGYTF	TGTGCCATCCCTCAACCCACGGGAGGGAACTATGGCTACACCTTC
TRBJ1-2	TRBV4-3	16	few	.	CASSQDKPALAKGYTF	TGCGCCAGCAGCCAAGATAAACCGGCCTTGGCGAAAGGCTACACCTTC
TRBJ2-7	TRBV6-1	13	few	.	CASSGGPSYEQYF	TGTGCCAGCAGTGGAGGACCGTCCTACGAGCAGTACTTC
TRBJ2-4	TRBV28	17	many	.	CASRPRDTYLAKNIQYF	TGTGCCAGCAGGCCCCGGGACACGTACTTAGCCAAAAACATTCAGTACTTC
TRBJ2-5	TRBV7-9	14	.	.	CASSQATRDETQYF	TGTGCCAGCAGCCAGGCGACTAGAGATGAGACCCAGTACTTC
TRBJ1-1	TRBV30	16	many	TRBD1	CAWSSPGQGARTEAFF	TGTGCCTGGAGTTCCCCGGGACAGGGGGCGCGGACTGAAGCTTTCTTT
TRBJ2-4	TRBV11-2	13	.	.	CASSPAGSNIQYF	TGTGCCAGCAGCCCCGCAGGGTCAAACATTCAGTACTTC
TRBJ2-1	TRBV27	14	many	.	CASNSGGSYNEQFF	TGTGCCAGCAACAGCGGTGGCTCCTACAATGAGCAGTTCTTC
TRBJ2-1	TRBV15	16	few	.	CATSRAGSPSYNEQFF	TGTGCCACCAGCAGAGCGGGTAGCCCATCCTACAATGAGCAGTTCTTC
TRBJ2-4	TRBV12-3/TRBV12-4	14	.	.	CASRNSGTSGIQYF	TGTGCCAGCAGGAATTCCGGGACGTCGGGCATTCAGTACTTC
TRBJ1-4	TRBV20-1	14	few	.	CSAEGRDIGEKLFF	TGCAGTGCGGAGGGCAGGGACATAGGTGAAAAACTGTTTTTT
TRBJ2-7	TRBV6-2/TRBV6-3	13	few	.	CASRPLPSGEQYF	TGTGCCAGCAGACCTTTACCCTCCGGCGAGCAGTACTTC
TRBJ2-5	TRBV6-2/TRBV6-3	15	few	.	CASSDSRGGSETQYF	TGTGCCAGCAGTGACTCCCGAGGGGGGTCAGAGACCCAGTACTTC
TRBJ1-5	TRBV27	14	.	.	CASSLKQSNQPQHF	TGTGCCAGCAGTTTAAAACAAAGCAATCAGCCCCAGCATTTT
TRBJ2-1	TRBV5-5	12	few	.	CASSFVTNEQFF	TGTGCCAGCAGCTTTGTTACCAATGAGCAGTTCTTC
TRBJ1-1	TRBV5-1	13	.	.	CASRRDGNTEAFF	TGCGCCAGCAGACGCGACGGAAACACTGAAGCTTTCTTT
TRBJ2-7	TRBV20-1	13	.	TRBD2	CSAISGSSYEQYF	TGCAGTGCCATTAGCGGGTCTTCCTACGAGCAGTACTTC
TRBJ2-2	TRBV7-1	23	.	TRBD2	CASSSPLSTGVVLAGENTGELFF	TGTGCCAGCAGCTCTCCCCTCTCGACAGGGGTTGTACTAGCGGGGGAGAACACCGGGGAGCTGTTTTTT
TRBJ2-3	TRBV7-2	13	few	.	CASTPPGTDTQYF	TGTGCCAGCACCCCGCCGGGTACAGATACGCAGTATTTT
TRBJ1-1	TRBV29-1	13	few	.	CSVVLQGATEAFF	TGCAGCGTTGTTTTACAGGGTGCCACTGAAGCTTTCTTT
TRBJ1-1	TRBV7-2	11	many	.	CASSFGLEAFF	TGTGCCAGCAGCTTCGGACTTGAAGCTTTCTTT
TRBJ1-6	TRBV9	15	many	TRBD1	CASSPRTGYNSPLHF	TGTGCCAGCAGCCCTCGGACAGGGTATAATTCACCCCTCCACTTT
TRBJ2-4	TRBV7-2	14	few	TRBD2	CASSPTSVGNIQYF	TGTGCCAGCAGCCCGACTAGCGTAGGAAACATTCAGTACTTC
TRBJ2-2	TRBV2	18	.	.	CASSGVGDTPTNTGELFF	TGTGCCAGCAGTGGAGTGGGGGACACCCCAACGAACACCGGGGAGCTGTTTTTT
TRBJ1-3	TRBV12-3/TRBV12-4	16	many	.	CASSQYRGTRGNTIYF	TGTGCCAGCAGCCAATACCGGGGGACGCGAGGAAACACCATATATTTT
TRBJ1-4	TRBV5-1	15	few	TRBD1	CASSIAGQGDEKLFF	TGCGCCAGCAGCATCGCGGGACAGGGGGATGAAAAACTGTTTTTT
TRBJ2-5	TRBV6-5	12	.	.	CASLDIAETQYF	TGTGCCAGCCTGGACATTGCAGAGACCCAGTACTTC
TRBJ1-1	TRBV6-1	15	many	.	CASSELGRGDTEAFF	TGTGCCAGCAGTGAACTGGGGCGAGGAGACACTGAAGCTTTCTTT
TRBJ2-4	TRBV6-5	15	.	TRBD1	CASSYGRGLENIQYF	TGTGCCAGCAGTTACGGCAGGGGGCTCGAAAACATTCAGTACTTC
TRBJ2-1	TRBV5-1	15	.	.	CASSLQGSTYNEQFF	TGCGCCAGCAGCTTACAGGGTTCAACCTACAATGAGCAGTTCTTC
TRBJ2-5	TRBV6-6	12	few	TRBD2	CASSYSGTSSNF	TGTGCCAGCAGTTACTCGGGGACTAGTTCTAACTTC
TRBJ2-1	TRBV11-2	17	few	TRBD2	CASSFRSGLAGFNEQFF	TGTGCCAGCAGCTTTCGTAGCGGCCTAGCGGGATTCAATGAGCAGTTCTTC
TRBJ1-2	TRBV2	14	.	.	CASSGQVSTVAVTF	TGTGCCAGCAGTGGACAGGTTTCGACAGTCGCTGTTACCTTC
TRBJ2-1	TRBV7-9	16	.	TRBD2	CASRVSRLAENNEQFF	TGTGCCAGCAGAGTCAGCAGACTAGCGGAAAACAATGAGCAGTTCTTC
TRBJ2-7	TRBV2	16	few	TRBD2	CASSEPLAGVSYEQYF	TGTGCCAGCAGTGAACCTCTAGCGGGAGTCTCCTACGAGCAGTACTTC
TRBJ2-5	TRBV7-2	15	many	.	CASSLRSRDAATQYF	TGTGCCAGCAGCTTAAGATCCCGGGACGCAGCGACCCAGTACTTC
TRBJ2-2	TRBV13	14	.	TRBD2	CASSWREFTGELFF	TGTGCCAGCAGCTGGCGGGAGTTTACCGGGGAGCTGTTTTTT
TRBJ2-4	TRBV20-1	16	many	.	CSARSPAIVTKNIQYF	TGCAGTGCTAGGTCTCCCGCCATCGTTACCAAAAACATTCAGTACTTC
TRBJ2-3	TRBV11-2	13	.	.	CASSWARRDTQYF	TGTGCCAGCAGCTGGGCACGCAGAGATACGCAGTATTTT
TRBJ1-6	TRBV10-3	16	.	.	CAIRATGSSYNSPLHF	TGTGCCATCAGAGCGACAGGAAGCTCCTATAATTCACCCCTCCACTTT
TRBJ2-7	TRBV7-9	14	.	TRBD1	CASSISGQDHEQYF	TGTGCCAGCAGCATAAGCGGACAGGACCACGAGCAGTACTTC
TRBJ1-1	TRBV3-1	13	.	.	CASSHGGEREAFF	TGTGCCAGCAGCCATGGCGGGGAGCGTGAAGCTTTCTTT
TRBJ2-3	TRBV10-3	14	.	TRBD2	CAISVSGSTDTQYF	TGTGCCATCAGCGTTAGCGGGAGCACAGATACGCAGTATTTT
TRBJ2-3	TRBV2	14	.	TRBD1	CASRDRESTDTQYF	TGTGCCAGCAGGGACAGGGAAAGCACAGATACGCAGTATTTT
TRBJ2-5	TRBV6-1	14	few	.	CASSVPSLQETQYF	TGTGCCAGCAGTGTGCCTAGCCTTCAAGAGACCCAGTACTTC
TRBJ2-1	TRBV5-6	13	.	.	CASATGTNNEQFF	TGTGCCAGCGCGACGGGCACCAACAATGAGCAGTTCTTC
TRBJ2-5	TRBV18	16	.	.	CASSQQVAASQETQYF	TGTGCCAGCTCCCAACAAGTGGCAGCGAGCCAAGAGACCCAGTACTTC
TRBJ1-1	TRBV10-3	15	few	.	CAISESLGDWVEAFF	TGTGCCATCAGTGAGTCCTTGGGGGACTGGGTTGAAGCTTTCTTT
TRBJ2-5	TRBV29-1	12	.	TRBD1	CSGNRGGKTQYF	TGCAGCGGGAACAGGGGTGGGAAGACCCAGTACTTC